At least ten counts were recorded for the clone carrying this T cell receptor beta chain. The antigen remains unidentified. This sample is drawn from a study of T-cell reconstitution after alpha-beta-depleted transplantation in children. Between the trimmed V and J ends, which lost 4 bases and 2 bases, there was a span of 10 bases. This CDR3 contains 14 residues. Germline-derived CDR1 and CDR2 are SGHNT and YENEEA. Unique molecular identifiers were used in preparing the TCRbeta library. TCRdb re-derived calls from the PCR reads in MiXCR, one entry per CDR3 protein. Here the sample spans some 87,000 distinct CDR3 sequences, about a sixth being singletons. Study-level points and caveats: T-cell counts and diversity at one year post-transplant came mainly from newly produced T cells. There were reportedly several hundred expanded graft clones from which alpha-beta T cells came about two months after transplant.

V is TRBV11-3 and J is TRBJ2-3; D perhaps matches TRBD2 (5 bases). The sequence was obtained from a male patient between 2 and 9 years old who had a stem cell transplant for acute lymphoblastic leukemia, so the T cells may come from the graft donor. Sequenced here: PBMCs, mostly from graft donor cells, sampled 180 days after TCRalphabeta/CD19-depleted stem cell transplant. The CDR3 nucleotides are TGTGCCAGCAGCTCTGGACTCAACACAGATACGCAGTATTTT. This sequence encodes CASSSGLNTDTQYF.